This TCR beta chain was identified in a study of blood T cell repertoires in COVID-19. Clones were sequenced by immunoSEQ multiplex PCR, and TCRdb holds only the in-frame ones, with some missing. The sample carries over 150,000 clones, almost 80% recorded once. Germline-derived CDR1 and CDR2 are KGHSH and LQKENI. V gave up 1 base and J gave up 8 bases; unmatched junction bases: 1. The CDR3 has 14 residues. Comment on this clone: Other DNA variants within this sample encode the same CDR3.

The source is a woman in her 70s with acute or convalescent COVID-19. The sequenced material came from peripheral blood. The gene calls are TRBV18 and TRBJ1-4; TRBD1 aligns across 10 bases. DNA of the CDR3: TGTGCCAGCTCACCACGGGACAGGGGAGAAAAACTGTTTTTT. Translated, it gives CASSPRDRGEKLFF.